One and the same sample provided the 26 T cell receptor beta chains below, sequenced in a study of blood T cells in healthy people across ages. PCR was performed a second time for about 7 to 11 cycles using a sample-barcoded 5' primer and a J-beta primer mix. MiXCR, applied by TCRdb to the 5' RACE reads, yields one record per CDR3 protein. The sample records about 1.4 million distinct CDR3 sequences, around 59% being singletons. What was sequenced was blood. The source of these receptors is a young man in good health.

The rearrangement joins TRBV27 to TRBJ2-7, with TRBD2 matching 7 bases. V gave up 3 bases and J gave up 0 bases; unmatched junction bases: 5. The CDR3 covers 15 residues. CDR1 is MNHEY and CDR2 is SMNVEV in the germline V gene (reference sequence). CDR3: CASSLTAGDSYEQYF. In nucleotides, the CDR3 is TGTGCCAGCAGTTTGACGGCGGGGGACTCCTACGAGCAGTACTTC.

This clonotype was picked up one time. The CDR3 DNA reads as TGTGCCAGCAGTGAATTAGCGGGAGGGGAAGAGACCCAGTACTTC. Protein product: CASSELAGGEETQYF. The chain carries TRBV6-1 and TRBJ2-7; TRBD2 aligns across 11 bases. The J call may be mistaken, given a closer DNA end match to TRBJ2-5. The CDR3 sequence is 15 residues long. Germline V lookup: CDR1 MNHNS, CDR2 SASEGT.

A few counts support this clonotype. The chain carries TRBV21-1 and TRBJ1-5; the D call in the table, TRBD1, was not verified against the DNA. TRBV21-1 is a recognized pseudogene. This CDR3 comprises 17 residues. The CDR3 DNA is TGTGCCAGCAGCAGTCAGGGGGCAATTGGAAGCAATCAGCCCCAGCATTTT. Translating gives CASSSQGAIGSNQPQHF.

As for this clonotype: The junction does not match germline at one end; this may be a read error. The CDR3 protein is CASREGASGLNEQFF. In DNA form, the CDR3 reads TGTGCCAGCAGGGAAGGTGCCAGCGGACTCAATGAGCAGTTCTTC. V is TRBV6-1 and J is TRBJ2-1, with D perhaps matching TRBD2 (5 bases). This CDR3 spans 15 amino acids. Germline V lookup: CDR1 MNHNS, CDR2 SASEGT.

The chain employs TRBV14 and TRBJ2-6, with TRBD2 identical over 8 bases. Germline V CDR1 and CDR2: SGHDN, FVKESK. The V gene end was trimmed by 0 bases and the J gene end by 0 bases; junction bases not matched to a gene: 13. The CDR3 covers 21 residues. The CDR3 coding sequence is TGTGCCAGCAGCCAAGATGTCAATAGCGGGGCCTCCCTCTCTGGGGCCAACGTCCTGACTTTC. As protein: CASSQDVNSGASLSGANVLTF.

Regarding this clonotype: A read error may be the cause here, since a much bigger clone is one base away. The rearrangement joins TRBV2 to TRBJ2-3; perhaps D is TRBD1 or TRBD2 (5 bases each). The CDR3 runs 13 residues. V was trimmed by 4 bases and J by 6 bases, leaving 11 bases between them. Germline V gene lookup returns CDR1 SNHLY and CDR2 FYNNEI. CDR3 sequence (DNA): TGTGCCAGCAGTGGTGGGACCGGGGATACGCAGTATTTT. The encoded protein is CASSGGTGDTQYF.

The rearrangement links TRBV4-1 to TRBJ2-3, with TRBD1 matching over 12 bases. V dropped 0 bases and J dropped 4; count of bases not matched to a gene: 2. The CDR3 extends over 16 amino acids. The germline V gene encodes CDR1 MGHRA and CDR2 YSYEKL. CDR3: CASSQEGTGGADTQYF. Written as DNA, the CDR3 is TGCGCCAGCAGCCAAGAGGGGACAGGGGGCGCAGATACGCAGTATTTT.

The sample holds a few counts of this clonotype. In DNA form, the CDR3 reads TGTGCCAGCAGCCAAGAAGGCGGCGGGCCCTCCTACGAGCAGTACTTC. Translation: CASSQEGGGPSYEQYF. The rearrangement joins TRBV4-2 to TRBJ2-7, with D maybe TRBD2 (5 bases). In germline, CDR1 is LGHNA, CDR2 YNFKEQ. This CDR3 has 16 residues. V gave up 0 bases and J gave up 0 bases, with 12 bases separating them.

The chain carries TRBV28 and TRBJ1-1; D not resolved. Per the germline V gene, CDR1 is MDHEN and CDR2 is SYDVKM. V was cut by 7 bases and J by 3 bases, with 12 bases left in between. There are 13 residues in the CDR3. This CDR3 is CASKELMDTEAFF. The CDR3 bases are TGTGCCAGCAAGGAGCTAATGGACACTGAAGCTTTCTTT.

In this sample, this clonotype turned up once. V is TRBV3-1 and J is TRBJ2-2; D may be TRBD2 (6 bases). V gave up 6 bases and J gave up 6 bases, with 14 bases separating them. The V gene's germline CDR1 is LGHDT and CDR2 YNNKEL (reference sequence). The CDR3 runs to 14 residues. CDR3 amino acids: CASSQGPGAGELFF. In DNA form, the CDR3 reads TGTGCCAGCAGTCAGGGCCCGGGGGCCGGGGAGCTGTTTTTT.

The V call is TRBV7-2, the J call TRBJ2-6; D possibly uses TRBD1 or TRBD2 (5 bases each). The CDR3 contains 18 residues. Between the trimmed V and J ends, which lost 3 bases and 0 bases, there was a span of 15 bases. Per the germline V gene, CDR1 is SGHTA and CDR2 is FQGNSA. CDR3 protein: CASSFGQTTGSGANVLTF. The CDR3 DNA reads TGTGCCAGCAGCTTCGGCCAGACTACAGGCTCTGGGGCCAACGTCCTGACTTTC. The full variable domain, its missing parts supplied by reference TRBV7-2 and TRBJ2-6, is GAGVSQSPSNKVTEKGKDVELRCDPISGHTALYWYRQSLGQGLEFLIYFQGNSAPDKSGLPSDRFSAERTGGSVSTLTIQRTQQEDSAVYLCASSFGQTTGSGANVLTFGAGSRLTVL.

This chain joins TRBV6-5 and TRBJ2-1; D may be TRBD1 (6 bases). Germline assignment: CDR1 MNHEY and CDR2 SVGAGI. The CDR3 sequence is 15 residues long. V was pared by 4 bases and J by 2 bases, with 12 bases between. CDR3 amino acids: CASSSPAGAYNEQFF. CDR3 DNA sequence: TGTGCCAGCAGTTCCCCGGCAGGGGCCTACAATGAGCAGTTCTTC.

V and J are TRBV11-2 and TRBJ2-5, with 11 bases identical to TRBD2. The last part of the DNA fits TRBJ2-7 better; the J call may be wrong. The germline V gene encodes CDR1 SGHAT and CDR2 FQNNGV. The CDR3 covers 17 residues. The CDR3 DNA reads as TGTGCCAGCAGCCTTCTAGCGGGAGGCCCACCGGGGGACGAGCAGTACTTC. Its translation is CASSLLAGGPPGDEQYF.

This sequence joins TRBV10-3 and TRBJ2-3, with TRBD2 matching over 8 bases. V trimming: 7 bases; J trimming: 1 base; junction bases outside the gene matches: 4. The V gene's germline CDR1 is ENHRY and CDR2 SYGVKD. This CDR3 spans 14 amino acids. CDR3 sequence (DNA): TGTGCCATCAACAGCGGGAGTGGCACAGATACGCAGTATTTT. It is translated as CAINSGSGTDTQYF.

V is TRBV2 and J is TRBJ2-7, with TRBD2 matching over 7 bases. This CDR3 region has 13 residues. V lost 3 bases, J lost 4 bases, and 3 bases stayed unmatched. Germline V gene lookup returns CDR1 SNHLY and CDR2 FYNNEI. The CDR3 DNA is TGTGCCAGCAGTGAGCGGGAGCGATACGAGCAGTACTTC. It codes for CASSERERYEQYF.

The genes are TRBV12-3 or TRBV12-4 and TRBJ1-4, with a tentative D call TRBD1 (5 bases). The V end was cut by 6 bases, the J end by 7 bases, with 15 bases between. This CDR3 comprises 14 residues. The CDR3 sequence: CASSGGGLSEKLFF. The DNA for the CDR3 is TGTGCCAGCAGCGGGGGAGGGCTAAGTGAAAAACTGTTTTTT.

This clonotype occurred a few times. As DNA, the CDR3 is TGTGCCAGCGGCCTAGCGCCAAATGAGCAGTTCTTC. Protein product: CASGLAPNEQFF. The rearrangement joins TRBV7-9 to TRBJ2-1, with TRBD2 as a possible D gene (6 bases). Germline V gene data show CDR1 as SEHNR and CDR2 as FQNEAQ (reference sequence). V lost 8 bases and J 7 bases, leaving 12 bases between the germline ends. The CDR3 is made up of 12 amino acids. Full variable domain (missing parts from reference TRBV7-9 and TRBJ2-1): DTGVSQNPRHKITKRGQNVTFRCDPISEHNRLYWYRQTLGQGPEFLTYFQNEAQLEKSRLLSDRFSAERPKGSFSTLEIQRTEQGDSAMYLCASGLAPNEQFFGPGTRLTVL.

With respect to this clonotype: Compared with germline, one end of the junction differs, possibly owing to a read error. J is TRBJ2-5 and V is TRBV7-2; possibly TRBD2 for D (5 bases). CDR1 and CDR2 from the germline V gene are SGHTA and FQGNSA. The CDR3 runs 15 residues. CDR3 loop: CASGLAHSEGLTQYF. CDR3 bases: TGTGCCAGCGGCTTAGCCCACAGCGAGGGATTGACCCAGTACTTC. The variable domain in full, with the rest retrieved from reference TRBV7-2 and TRBJ2-5, is GAGVSQSPSNKVTEKGKDVELRCDPISGHTALYWYRQSLGQGLEFLIYFQGNSAPDKSGLPSDRFSAERTGGSVSTLTIQRTQQEDSAVYLCASGLAHSEGLTQYFGPGTRLLVL.

This clonotype was observed a single time. The chain has TRBV5-1 and TRBJ1-6; 9 positions match TRBD1. The CDR3 has 15 amino acids. The V and J ends lost 4 bases and 9 bases, in that order; junction bases with no gene match: 8. CDR1 and CDR2 from the germline V gene are SGHRS and YFSETQ. Here the CDR3 reads CASSQGQGTASPLHF. The CDR3 DNA reads as TGCGCCAGCAGCCAAGGACAGGGGACGGCTTCACCCCTCCACTTT.

This clonotype has ten or more counts. This chain joins TRBV5-1 and TRBJ2-7, with 8 bases fitting TRBD1. Germline trimming cut 4 bases from V and 7 bases from J; bases unmatched to any gene: 7. The CDR3 extends over 13 amino acids. Per germline, CDR1 SGHRS and CDR2 YFSETQ. As DNA, the CDR3 is TGCGCCAGCAGCCAAGGACAGGGATGGGAGCAGTACTTC. Protein sequence: CASSQGQGWEQYF.

The rearrangement uses TRBV14 and TRBJ2-5, with TRBD1 identical over 7 bases. Germline trimming cut 4 bases from V and 11 bases from J; bases unmatched to any gene: 7. The CDR3 has 12 residues. Per the germline V gene, CDR1 is SGHDN and CDR2 is FVKESK. CDR3 sequence: CASSPRTGAQYF. The CDR3 DNA reads as TGTGCCAGCAGCCCGCGGACAGGCGCGCAGTACTTC. Complete variable domain (other parts from reference TRBV14 and TRBJ2-5): EAGVTQFPSHSVIEKGQTVTLRCDPISGHDNLYWYRRVMGKEIKFLLHFVKESKQDESGMPNNRFLAERTGGTYSTLKVQPAELEDSGVYFCASSPRTGAQYFGPGTRLLVL.

This rearrangement joins TRBV11-2 to TRBJ2-7; D perhaps matches TRBD1 (5 bases). The DNA end favors TRBJ2-5, so the J call may be wrong. Germline CDR1 and CDR2: SGHAT and FQNNGV. This CDR3 spans 16 amino acids. CDR3 sequence (DNA): TGTGCCAGCAGCTTAGGTAACAACGACAGACAAGAGACCCAGTACTTC. Protein sequence: CASSLGNNDRQETQYF.

This clonotype was observed a handful of times. V gene TRBV25-1 combines with J gene TRBJ1-2; D gene uncertain. Germline values: CDR1 MGHDK, CDR2 SYGVNS. There are 12 residues in the CDR3. V lost 8 bases, J lost 4 bases, and 11 bases lay in between. CDR3 bases: TGTGCCAGCTGGGTTGCGGGCTATGGCTACACCTTC. Amino acids: CASWVAGYGYTF.

The genes are TRBV5-1 and TRBJ2-3; 10 bases align to TRBD2. The CDR3 runs 18 residues. Germline trimming cut 0 bases from V and 0 bases from J; bases unmatched to any gene: 7. Germline CDR1 and CDR2: SGHRS and YFSETQ. DNA for the CDR3: TGCGCCAGCAGCTTGGTCGGAGGACTAGCGGCTAGCACAGATACGCAGTATTTT. Its protein is CASSLVGGLAASTDTQYF.

This clonotype occurred a few times. The chain links TRBV27 to TRBJ2-1; 8 positions match TRBD2. This CDR3 contains 15 residues. Germline V gene lookup returns CDR1 MNHEY and CDR2 SMNVEV (reference sequence). The V and J ends lost 5 bases and 2 bases, in that order; junction bases with no gene match: 5. The CDR3 nucleotides are TGTGCCAGCAGTCATAGCGGGAAGCCCTACAATGAGCAGTTCTTC. It codes for CASSHSGKPYNEQFF.

V usage is TRBV29-1 and J usage is TRBJ1-2; perhaps TRBD1 as D (6 bases). This CDR3 region has 13 residues. The ends were cut back, 4 bases at V and 4 bases at J, with 13 bases in the middle. The germline CDR1 and CDR2 sequences are SQVTM and ANQGSEA. CDR3 bases: TGCAGCGTTGTGTTAGGGGGAGTCTATGGCTACACCTTC. Translated: CSVVLGGVYGYTF.